This T cell receptor (beta chain) originates from a study of blood T cell repertoires in COVID-19. At the level of the study: The study drew acute and convalescent COVID-19 samples from the United States, Italy and Spain. Sources were T cells, B-cell-depleted T cells, or PBMCs; the material itself was cDNA or gDNA.

Per the study methods: Quantification of nucleated cells was approximated via reference gene primer amplification. Sequenced by immunoSEQ multiplex PCR; TCRdb stores in-frame clones only, minus some. The DNA was the basis for D and trimming; V, J and clone size are from that table. The repertoire holds about 97,000 clones, with roughly 88% as singletons. Deletions cut 9 bases from V and 2 bases from J, with 13 bases between. The germline gives CDR1 LNHDA, CDR2 SQIVND (reference sequence). The CDR3 totals 13 residues. The TCR comes from a man aged 45-65 years with COVID-19, enrolled during active disease. The sequenced material came from peripheral blood. V usage is TRBV19 and J usage is TRBJ1-2, with D unclear. CDR3 sequence (DNA): TGTGCCAGCCACCCGTCGGGGAACTATGGCTACACCTTC. Translated: CASHPSGNYGYTF.